This T cell receptor beta chain comes out of a study of OX40 agonist ivuxolimab in advanced cancers. This clone was detected once. Assay used: immunoSEQ multiplex PCR; TCRdb lists only in-frame clones, some missing. The table includes about 110,000 clones, around 90% detected once. The specimen comprised CD4+ or CD8+ T cells sorted from blood, sampled in a trial of the OX40 agonist ivuxolimab. The sequence came from an adult with an advanced solid tumor such as melanoma, head and neck, liver or kidney cancer.

CDR3 sequence (DNA): TGTGCCAGTAGTACTCGACTCCCTCGCAATGAGCAGTTCTTC. Protein sequence: CASSTRLPRNEQFF. This sequence joins TRBV19 and TRBJ2-1, with D hard to call. Germline assignment: CDR1 LNHDA and CDR2 SQIVND (reference sequence). The CDR3 consists of 14 residues. The V and J ends lost 4 bases and 6 bases respectively, with 13 bases between them.